This paragraph reports one TCR beta chain. The data were taken from a study of regulatory T cells in long-lasting Graves disease. Stated time point: newly diagnosed GD, antithyroid drugs for less than 3 months. From PBMCs, RNA was extracted and then used to make the TCR library. For TCR beta, libraries came from iRepertoire HTBI primers and Arm-PCR of CDR3 regions. TCRdb itself ran the multiplex PCR reads through MiXCR, one entry per CDR3 protein. Of over 450,000 distinct CDR3 sequences listed, around 12% are singletons. Trimming at V came to 2 bases and at J to 9 bases, leaving 8 bases not matched to a gene. This CDR3 region has 15 residues. The germline V gene encodes CDR1 SGHTA and CDR2 FQGNSA. Another study also made use of these data, one on T cells in Graves' hyperthyroidism and ophthalmopathy. That paper notes: In simple terms, a model built on 13 V-J features told ophthalmopathy apart from stable hyperthyroidism.

V is TRBV7-2 and J is TRBJ2-1, with 9 bases fitting TRBD1. The clonotype was recovered from a woman in her twenties or thirties with Graves disease. The sample in question was peripheral blood mononuclear cells (PBMCs), obtained at new diagnosis, from a patient treated with antithyroid drugs. CDR3 sequence reads: CASSLTPGTGIEQFF. The DNA of the CDR3 is TGTGCCAGCAGCTTAACTCCCGGGACAGGGATTGAGCAGTTCTTC.